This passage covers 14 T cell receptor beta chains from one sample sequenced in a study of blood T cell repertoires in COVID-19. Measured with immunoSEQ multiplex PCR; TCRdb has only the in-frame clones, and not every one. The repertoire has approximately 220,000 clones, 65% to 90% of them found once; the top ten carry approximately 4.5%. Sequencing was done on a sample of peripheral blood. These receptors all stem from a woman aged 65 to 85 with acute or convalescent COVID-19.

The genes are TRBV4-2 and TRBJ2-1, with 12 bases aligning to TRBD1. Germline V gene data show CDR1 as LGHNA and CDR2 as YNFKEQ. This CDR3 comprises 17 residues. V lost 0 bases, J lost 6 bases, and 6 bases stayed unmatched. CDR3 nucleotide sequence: TGTGCCAGCAGCCAAGATCCGGGACAGGGGGCTGTCAATGAGCAGTTCTTC. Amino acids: CASSQDPGQGAVNEQFF.

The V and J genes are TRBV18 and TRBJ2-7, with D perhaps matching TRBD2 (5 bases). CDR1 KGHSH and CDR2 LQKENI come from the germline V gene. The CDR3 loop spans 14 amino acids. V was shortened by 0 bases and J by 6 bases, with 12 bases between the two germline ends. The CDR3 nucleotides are TGTGCCAGCTCACCACCCGGACCGGGATCCGAGCAGTACTTC. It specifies CASSPPGPGSEQYF. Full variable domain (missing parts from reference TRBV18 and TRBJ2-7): NAGVMQNPRHLVRRRGQEARLRCSPMKGHSHVYWYRQLPEEGLKFMVYLQKENIIDESGMPKERFSAEFPKEGPSILRIQQVVRGDSAAYFCASSPPGPGSEQYFGPGTRLTVT.

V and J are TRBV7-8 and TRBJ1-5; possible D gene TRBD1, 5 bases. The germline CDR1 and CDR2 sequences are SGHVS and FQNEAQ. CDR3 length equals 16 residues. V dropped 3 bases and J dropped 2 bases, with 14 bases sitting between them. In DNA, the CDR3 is TGTGCCAGCAGCTTTTCAGGGTCCCGCGGCAATCAGCCCCAGCATTTT. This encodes CASSFSGSRGNQPQHF.

In nucleotides, the CDR3 is TGTGCCAGCAGCGCAGGGGCGGTAAAGACCCAGTACTTC. Residues: CASSAGAVKTQYF. The rearrangement uses TRBV28 and TRBJ2-5; possibly TRBD1 for D (6 bases). Germline-derived CDR1 and CDR2 are MDHEN and SYDVKM. V dropped 6 bases and J dropped 6 bases, with 14 bases sitting between them. This CDR3 is 13 amino acids long.

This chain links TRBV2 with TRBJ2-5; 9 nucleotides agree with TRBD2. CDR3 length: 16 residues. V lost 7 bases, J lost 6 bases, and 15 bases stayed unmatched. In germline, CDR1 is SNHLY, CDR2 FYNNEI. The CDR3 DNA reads TGTGCCAGCATCCCAGCGGGGGGCCCTCCCCGGAAGACCCAGTACTTC. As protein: CASIPAGGPPRKTQYF.

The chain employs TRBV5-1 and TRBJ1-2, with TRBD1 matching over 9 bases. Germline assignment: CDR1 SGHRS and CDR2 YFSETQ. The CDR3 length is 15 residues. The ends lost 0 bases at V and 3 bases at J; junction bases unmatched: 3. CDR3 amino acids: CASSLDGTGYYGYTF. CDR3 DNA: TGCGCCAGCAGCTTGGATGGGACAGGGTACTATGGCTACACCTTC.

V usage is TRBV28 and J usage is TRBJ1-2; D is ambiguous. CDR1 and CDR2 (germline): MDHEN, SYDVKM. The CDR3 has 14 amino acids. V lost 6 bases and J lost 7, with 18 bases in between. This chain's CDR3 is CASSTLVPRGGYTF. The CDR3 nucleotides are TGTGCCAGCAGCACCCTCGTCCCGCGAGGTGGCTACACCTTC.

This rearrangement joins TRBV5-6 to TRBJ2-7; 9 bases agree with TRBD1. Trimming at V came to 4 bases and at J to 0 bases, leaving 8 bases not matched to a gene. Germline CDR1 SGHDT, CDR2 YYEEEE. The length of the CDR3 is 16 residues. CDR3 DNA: TGTGCCAGCAGCCGAATCGACAGGGGGAACTCCTACGAGCAGTACTTC. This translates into CASSRIDRGNSYEQYF.

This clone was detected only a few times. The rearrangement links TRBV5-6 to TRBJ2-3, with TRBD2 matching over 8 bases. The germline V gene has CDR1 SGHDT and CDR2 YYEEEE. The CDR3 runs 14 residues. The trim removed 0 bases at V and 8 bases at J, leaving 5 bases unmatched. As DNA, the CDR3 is TGTGCCAGCAGCTTGGTAGCGGGGTCAAGTACGCAGTATTTT. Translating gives CASSLVAGSSTQYF. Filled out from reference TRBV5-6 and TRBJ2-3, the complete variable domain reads DAGVTQSPTHLIKTRGQQVTLRCSPKSGHDTVSWYQQALGQGPQFIFQYYEEEERQRGNFPDRFSGHQFPNYSSELNVNALLLGDSALYLCASSLVAGSSTQYFGPGTRLTVL.

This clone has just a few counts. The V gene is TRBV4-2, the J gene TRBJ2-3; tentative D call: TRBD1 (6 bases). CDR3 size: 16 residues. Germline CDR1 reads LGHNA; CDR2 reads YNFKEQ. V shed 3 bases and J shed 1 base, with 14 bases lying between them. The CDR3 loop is CASSQVQGAGTDTQYF. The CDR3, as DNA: TGTGCCAGCAGCCAGGTACAGGGAGCGGGCACAGATACGCAGTATTTT.

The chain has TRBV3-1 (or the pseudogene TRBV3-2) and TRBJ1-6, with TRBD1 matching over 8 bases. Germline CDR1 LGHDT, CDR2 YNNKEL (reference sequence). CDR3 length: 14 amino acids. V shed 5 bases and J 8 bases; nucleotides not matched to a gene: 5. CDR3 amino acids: CASSSTGGDSPLHF. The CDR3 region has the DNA TGTGCCAGCAGCTCAACAGGGGGTGATTCACCCCTCCACTTT.

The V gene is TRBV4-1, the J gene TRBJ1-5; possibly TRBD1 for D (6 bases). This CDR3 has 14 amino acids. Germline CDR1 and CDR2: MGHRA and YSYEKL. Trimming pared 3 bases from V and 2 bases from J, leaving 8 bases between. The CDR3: CASSHTGRNQPQHF. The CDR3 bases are TGCGCCAGCAGCCACACAGGGCGCAATCAGCCCCAGCATTTT.

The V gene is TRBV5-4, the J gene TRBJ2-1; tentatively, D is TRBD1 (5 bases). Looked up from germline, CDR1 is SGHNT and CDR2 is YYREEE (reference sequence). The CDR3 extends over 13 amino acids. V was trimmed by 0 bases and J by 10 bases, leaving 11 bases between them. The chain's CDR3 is CASSLDGATEQFF. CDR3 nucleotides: TGTGCCAGCAGCTTGGATGGGGCAACCGAGCAGTTCTTC. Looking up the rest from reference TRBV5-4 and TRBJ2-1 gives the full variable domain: ETGVTQSPTHLIKTRGQQVTLRCSSQSGHNTVSWYQQALGQGPQFIFQYYREEENGRGNFPPRFSGLQFPNYSSELNVNALELDDSALYLCASSLDGATEQFFGPGTRLTVL.

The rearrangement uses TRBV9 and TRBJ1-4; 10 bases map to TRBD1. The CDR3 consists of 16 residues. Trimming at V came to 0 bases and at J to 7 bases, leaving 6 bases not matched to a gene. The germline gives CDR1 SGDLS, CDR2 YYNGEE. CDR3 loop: CASSVASGQGSEKLFF. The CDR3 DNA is TGTGCCAGCAGCGTAGCTTCGGGACAGGGGTCTGAAAAACTGTTTTTT.